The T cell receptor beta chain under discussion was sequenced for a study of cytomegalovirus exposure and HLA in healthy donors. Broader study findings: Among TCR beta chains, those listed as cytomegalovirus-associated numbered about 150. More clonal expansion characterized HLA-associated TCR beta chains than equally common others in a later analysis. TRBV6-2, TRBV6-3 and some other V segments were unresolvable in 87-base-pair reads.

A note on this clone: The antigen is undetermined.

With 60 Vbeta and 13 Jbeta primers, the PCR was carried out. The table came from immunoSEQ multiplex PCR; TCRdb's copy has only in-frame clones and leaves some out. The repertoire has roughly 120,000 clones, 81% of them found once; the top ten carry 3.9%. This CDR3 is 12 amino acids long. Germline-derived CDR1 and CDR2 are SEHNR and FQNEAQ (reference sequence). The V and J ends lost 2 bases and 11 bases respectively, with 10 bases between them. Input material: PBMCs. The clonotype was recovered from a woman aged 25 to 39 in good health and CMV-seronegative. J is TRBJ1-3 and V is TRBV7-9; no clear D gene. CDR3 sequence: CASSLQVIPIYF. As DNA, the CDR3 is TGTGCCAGCAGCTTACAGGTGATCCCCATATATTTT.